The T cell receptor beta chain under discussion was sequenced for a study of T cell repertoires in cytomegalovirus infection. Study summary: Newly reported HLA-C-restricted and thoroughly characterized HLA-B-restricted CMV epitopes were employed. Carrying CMV and the relevant HLA type showed in public TCR beta signatures. Study conclusions and caveats: What dominated the ex vivo response were HLA-C-restricted CMV-specific TCR beta clonotypes. Accumulated public TCR beta family frequency recognized individuals carrying CMV together with the relevant HLA.

V was clipped by 4 bases and J by 3 bases, with 12 bases between them. CDR1 and CDR2 (germline): SGHAT, FQNNGV. The CDR3 length is 14 residues. To note about this clonotype: Its antigen is not known.

TCRdb processed the reads anew with MiXCR; each CDR3 protein has one entry. The sample includes just under 500,000 distinct CDR3 sequences, 30% to 40% of them seen just once. The chain has TRBV11-2 and TRBJ1-1; maybe TRBD1 (5 bases). The receptor was derived from a human donor in good health (CMV status not recorded). Some clones in this sample may be carry-over from other donors' samples. The material was cultured PBMCs, obtained from culture after CMV antigen stimulation. CDR3 protein: CASSSTSGYTEAFF. In DNA form, the CDR3 reads TGTGCCAGCAGCTCAACCTCAGGGTACACTGAAGCTTTCTTT.